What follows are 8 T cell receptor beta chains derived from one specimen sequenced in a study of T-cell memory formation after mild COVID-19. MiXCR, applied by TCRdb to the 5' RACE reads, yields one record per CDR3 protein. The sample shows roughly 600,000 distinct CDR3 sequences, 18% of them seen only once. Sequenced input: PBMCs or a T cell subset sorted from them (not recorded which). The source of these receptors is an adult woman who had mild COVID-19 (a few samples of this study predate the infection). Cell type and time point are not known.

The CDR3 DNA reads TGTGCCAGCAGCTTAACCGGGACTCGATCCACCGGGGAGCTGTTTTTT. Translating gives CASSLTGTRSTGELFF. The rearrangement joins TRBV7-3 to TRBJ2-2; D possibly corresponds to TRBD2 (6 bases). This CDR3 spans 16 amino acids. Germline V CDR1 and CDR2: SGHTA, FQGTGA. The ends were cut back, 0 bases at V and 4 bases at J, with 12 bases in the middle.

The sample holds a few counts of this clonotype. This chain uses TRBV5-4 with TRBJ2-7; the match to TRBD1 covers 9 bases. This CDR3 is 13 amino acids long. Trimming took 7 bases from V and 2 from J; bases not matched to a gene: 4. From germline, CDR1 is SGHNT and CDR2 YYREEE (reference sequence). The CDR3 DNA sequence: TGTGCCAGCCTCAGGGACAGGGCCTACGAGCAGTACTTC. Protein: CASLRDRAYEQYF.

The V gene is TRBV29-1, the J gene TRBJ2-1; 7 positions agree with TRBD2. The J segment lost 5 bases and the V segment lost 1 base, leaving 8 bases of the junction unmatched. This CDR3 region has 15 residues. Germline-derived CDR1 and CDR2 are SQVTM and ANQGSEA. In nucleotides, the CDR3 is TGCAGCGTTGAAGCCGTTGGACTAGGAGACAATGAGCAGTTCTTC. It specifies CSVEAVGLGDNEQFF.

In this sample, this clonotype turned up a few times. Here the CDR3 reads CASSQEKNEQFF. The CDR3 DNA follows: TGTGCCAGCAGCCAAGAGAAGAATGAGCAGTTCTTC. The V and J genes are TRBV4-2 and TRBJ2-1; no firm D call. This CDR3 region has 12 residues. Trimming cost V 0 bases and J 7 bases, with 4 bases left between them. From germline, CDR1 is LGHNA and CDR2 YNFKEQ.

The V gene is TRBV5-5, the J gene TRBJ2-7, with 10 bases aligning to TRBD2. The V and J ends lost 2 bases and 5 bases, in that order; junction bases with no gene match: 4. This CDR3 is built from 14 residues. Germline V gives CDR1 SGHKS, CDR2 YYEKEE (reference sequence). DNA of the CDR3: TGTGCCAGCAGCTTTGAACTAGCGGGGAACGAGCAGTACTTC. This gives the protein CASSFELAGNEQYF.

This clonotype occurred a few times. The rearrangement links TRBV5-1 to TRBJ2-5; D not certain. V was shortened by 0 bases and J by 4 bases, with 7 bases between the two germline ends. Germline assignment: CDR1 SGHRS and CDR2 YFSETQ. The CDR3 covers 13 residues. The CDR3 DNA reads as TGCGCCAGCAGCTTGGCGAGTCCAGAGACCCAGTACTTC. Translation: CASSLASPETQYF.

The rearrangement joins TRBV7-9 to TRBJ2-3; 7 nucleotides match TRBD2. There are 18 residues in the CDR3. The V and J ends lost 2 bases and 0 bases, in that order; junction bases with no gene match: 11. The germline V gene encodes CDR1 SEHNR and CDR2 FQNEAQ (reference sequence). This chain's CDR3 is CASSLPPGGFPSTDTQYF. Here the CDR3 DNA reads TGTGCCAGCAGCTTACCCCCGGGAGGATTTCCTAGCACAGATACGCAGTATTTT.

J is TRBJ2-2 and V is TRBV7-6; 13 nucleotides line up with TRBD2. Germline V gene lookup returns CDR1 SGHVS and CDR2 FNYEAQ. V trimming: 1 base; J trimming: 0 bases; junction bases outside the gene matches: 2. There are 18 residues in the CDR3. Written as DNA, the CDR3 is TGTGCCAGCAGCTTAGGGACTAGCGGGGGAGCGAACACCGGGGAGCTGTTTTTT. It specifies CASSLGTSGGANTGELFF.